These 27 T cell receptor beta chains share one sample of origin, sequenced in a study of T cell repertoires in cytomegalovirus infection. TCRdb re-called the reads through MiXCR, storing one row per CDR3 protein. There are fewer than 550,000 distinct CDR3 sequences in the sample; 15% to 20% occur only once, and roughly a quarter lies in the top ten. Material: CD8+ T cells from PBMCs. These receptors all come from a human donor in good health (CMV status not recorded). Some clones in this sample may be carry-over from other donors' samples.

This clonotype showed up just a few times. The chain joins TRBV15 to TRBJ1-5; 8 bases fit TRBD1. This CDR3 has 14 amino acids. Germline V CDR1 and CDR2: LNHNV, YYDKDF (reference sequence). With 5 bases clipped from V and 5 bases from J, the junction kept 5 bases outside the gene matches. The CDR3 protein is CATSPRTGHQPQHF. CDR3 DNA sequence: TGTGCCACCAGCCCCCGGACAGGGCATCAGCCCCAGCATTTT.

This clonotype was observed many times. The chain links TRBV6-6 to TRBJ1-1; D might be TRBD1 (6 bases). CDR1 and CDR2 (germline): MNHNY, SVGAGI (reference sequence). V shed 4 bases and J shed 0 bases, with 12 bases lying between them. CDR3 length equals 15 residues. DNA for the CDR3: TGTGCCAGCAGTTTGAACAGGGCTTTGAACACTGAAGCTTTCTTT. Residues: CASSLNRALNTEAFF.

This clonotype was counted many times. The chain is built from TRBV7-9 and TRBJ2-7; D possibly corresponds to TRBD2 (5 bases). This CDR3 region has 12 residues. Deletions cut 5 bases from V and 3 bases from J, with 8 bases between. Germline-derived CDR1 and CDR2 are SEHNR and FQNEAQ (reference sequence). The CDR3 DNA sequence: TGTGCCAGCAGCGAGGACTTCTACGAGCAGTACTTC. Protein product: CASSEDFYEQYF.

The V gene is TRBV6-8, the J gene TRBJ2-3; D not resolved. Trimming shortened V by 2 bases and J by 0 bases, and 6 bases separated the two germline ends. Germline V lookup: CDR1 MNHGY, CDR2 SAAAGT. This CDR3 has 14 residues. The CDR3 is CASSYEDSTDTQYF. CDR3 DNA: TGTGCCAGCAGTTACGAAGACAGCACAGATACGCAGTATTTT.

This clonotype appeared many times. The CDR3 region is CASSPTAGEISTEAFF. The CDR3 DNA is TGTGCCAGCAGTCCCACCGCGGGGGAAATAAGCACTGAAGCTTTCTTT. The gene calls are TRBV27 and TRBJ1-1; D possibly corresponds to TRBD1 (5 bases). This CDR3 has 16 residues. Trimming stripped 5 bases from V and 4 bases from J, with 20 bases between. Germline V lookup: CDR1 MNHEY, CDR2 SMNVEV (reference sequence).

The rearrangement joins TRBV29-1 to TRBJ2-5; TRBD2 is a possible D gene (6 bases). The CDR3 is 10 residues long. V lost 3 bases, J lost 7 bases, and 6 bases lay in between. The V gene's germline CDR1 is SQVTM and CDR2 ANQGSEA. This chain's CDR3 is CSVEGGTQYF. The CDR3 DNA is TGCAGCGTTGAGGGAGGGACCCAGTACTTC.

In its sample, this clonotype was seen many times. The J gene is TRBJ1-2, the V gene TRBV7-8; D might be TRBD1 (5 bases). Trimming took off 5 bases at V and 0 bases at J, with 16 bases between the two ends. Germline V gene data show CDR1 as SGHVS and CDR2 as FQNEAQ. The CDR3 loop spans 16 amino acids. The CDR3 reads CASSPGLSGSNYGYTF. The DNA of the CDR3 is TGTGCCAGCAGCCCAGGGTTGTCAGGGTCTAACTATGGCTACACCTTC. The full variable domain, its missing parts supplied by reference TRBV7-8 and TRBJ1-2, is GAGVSQSPRYKVAKRGQDVALRCDPISGHVSLFWYQQALGQGPEFLTYFQNEAQLDKSGLPSDRFFAERPEGSVSTLKIQRTQQEDSAVYLCASSPGLSGSNYGYTFGSGTRLTVV.

In its sample, this clonotype was seen a few times. This sequence joins TRBV2 and TRBJ2-7, with D uncertain. V shed 7 bases and J shed 0 bases, with 13 bases lying between them. The CDR3 extends over 14 amino acids. Germline CDR1 and CDR2: SNHLY and FYNNEI. The CDR3 DNA sequence: TGTGCCAGCAATAGTGACACCCTCTCCTACGAGCAGTACTTC. Translation: CASNSDTLSYEQYF.

This clonotype was observed a handful of times. The chain links TRBV7-9 to TRBJ1-4; 8 bases fit TRBD1. The ends lost 1 base at V and 6 bases at J; junction bases unmatched: 7. The germline gives CDR1 SEHNR, CDR2 FQNEAQ (reference sequence). The CDR3 length is 16 residues. CDR3 region: CASSLESGGVDEKLFF. Written as DNA, the CDR3 is TGTGCCAGCAGCTTAGAGTCAGGGGGCGTGGATGAAAAACTGTTTTTT.

This clonotype was seen more than once but under ten times. The rearrangement links TRBV18 to TRBJ2-7, with D possibly called TRBD1 or TRBD2 (5 bases each). This CDR3 spans 16 amino acids. Per the germline V gene, CDR1 is KGHSH and CDR2 is LQKENI. Trimming took 1 base from V and 3 from J, leaving 16 bases between them. In nucleotides, the CDR3 is TGTGCCAGCTCACCACGGGGACCCGACGGCAACTACGAGCAGTACTTC. It translates to CASSPRGPDGNYEQYF.

The chain couples TRBV27 to TRBJ1-2; 7 bases match TRBD1. The junction had 8 bases not matched to a gene; V was cut back by 3 bases and J by 4 bases. This CDR3 comprises 15 residues. In germline, CDR1 is MNHEY, CDR2 SMNVEV (reference sequence). In nucleotides, the CDR3 is TGTGCCAGCAGTTTCTTCAGGGGGGGCCCCTATGGCTACACCTTC. Protein sequence: CASSFFRGGPYGYTF.

This clonotype has a handful of counts. The chain couples TRBV19 to TRBJ2-1; 9 positions agree with TRBD1. This CDR3 region has 16 residues. In germline, CDR1 is LNHDA, CDR2 SQIVND (reference sequence). With V trimmed by 5 bases and J by 7 bases, 12 bases remained unmatched. This chain's CDR3 is CASSVSWDRVINEQFF. CDR3 nucleotides: TGTGCCAGTAGTGTCAGTTGGGACAGGGTGATTAATGAGCAGTTCTTC.

This clonotype was observed a single time. The CDR3 DNA reads as TGCAGCGTGTTAGCGACAGGCTACTATGGCTACACCTTC. Residues: CSVLATGYYGYTF. V and J are TRBV29-1 and TRBJ1-2; perhaps TRBD1 as D (6 bases). Trimming left V 6 bases short and J 3 bases short, with 14 bases between. In germline, CDR1 is SQVTM, CDR2 ANQGSEA. This CDR3 is 13 amino acids long. Combining the CDR3 with reference TRBV29-1 and TRBJ1-2 gives the whole variable domain SAVISQKPSRDICQRGTSLTIQCQVDSQVTMMFWYRQQPGQSLTLIATANQGSEATYESGFVIDKFPISRPNLTFSTLTVSNMSPEDSSIYLCSVLATGYYGYTFGSGTRLTVV.

As for this clonotype: The junction differs from germline at one of its ends, possibly a read error. This sequence joins TRBV4-1 and TRBJ2-5, with D perhaps TRBD1 or TRBD2 (6 bases each). The germline CDR1 and CDR2 sequences are MGHRA and YSYEKL. The CDR3 spans 17 residues. DNA of the CDR3: TGTGCCAGCAGCCCCCTCGTGCAGGGGACTGCGAGAGAGACCCAGTACTTC. This translates into CASSPLVQGTARETQYF.

The sample holds a few counts of this clonotype. The gene calls are TRBV5-4 and TRBJ1-2; no reliable D call. Trimming cost V 4 bases and J 6 bases, with 16 bases left between them. The CDR3 is made up of 14 amino acids. Germline V gene sequence: CDR1 SGHNT, CDR2 YYREEE (reference sequence). CDR3 region: CASSPGSWEHGYTF. The CDR3 coding sequence is TGTGCCAGCAGCCCCGGGTCCTGGGAGCATGGCTACACCTTC.

This clonotype turned up a few times. The V and J genes are TRBV4-1 and TRBJ2-5, with 9 bases fitting TRBD2. Germline CDR1 is MGHRA and CDR2 is YSYEKL. V shed 4 bases, J shed 2 bases, and the junction held 5 bases outside the gene matches. The CDR3 length is 15 residues. The CDR3 loop is CASSRRSGGQETQYF. The CDR3 coding sequence is TGCGCCAGCAGCCGAAGGAGCGGGGGGCAAGAGACCCAGTACTTC.

This clonotype was seen ten or more times. The chain links TRBV12-3 or TRBV12-4 to TRBJ1-5; no reliable D call. V lost 5 bases and J 1 base, leaving 12 bases between the germline ends. The CDR3 is made up of 15 amino acids. CDR3 residues: CASSPSAESNQPQHF. Here the CDR3 DNA reads TGTGCCAGCAGTCCTTCGGCCGAAAGCAATCAGCCCCAGCATTTT.

Ten or more counts support this clonotype. This chain uses TRBV6-5 with TRBJ2-7; D may be TRBD2 (6 bases). Trimming took off 6 bases at V and 0 bases at J, with 15 bases between the two ends. This CDR3 is 15 amino acids long. Germline values: CDR1 MNHEY, CDR2 SVGAGI. The CDR3 nucleotides read TGTGCCAGCAGCCACGGGAGACCCCACTCCTACGAGCAGTACTTC. As protein: CASSHGRPHSYEQYF.

This clonotype has more than one count but fewer than ten. This sequence joins TRBV7-6 and TRBJ1-4; TRBD1 agrees at 9 bases. The CDR3 extends over 17 amino acids. The J segment lost 0 bases and the V segment lost 6 bases, leaving 8 bases of the junction unmatched. Germline loops: CDR1 SGHVS, CDR2 FNYEAQ. CDR3 in DNA: TGTGCCAGCAGTTCCGGGACAGGGACCCCAACTAATGAAAAACTGTTTTTT. This sequence encodes CASSSGTGTPTNEKLFF.

A note on this clonotype: Germline and junction disagree at one end, which may indicate a read error. V is TRBV10-3 and J is TRBJ1-3; D remains unclear. This CDR3 region has 14 residues. Per the germline V gene, CDR1 is ENHRY and CDR2 is SYGVKD. CDR3 sequence reads: CAISETGSGNTIFF. The CDR3 DNA follows: TGTGCCATCAGTGAGACCGGCTCTGGAAACACCATATTTTTT.

Here the CDR3 DNA reads TGCGCCAGCAAAGACAGTCACTCCTACGAGCAGTACTTC. As protein: CASKDSHSYEQYF. The chain has TRBV10-1 and TRBJ2-7, with D possibly being TRBD1 (5 bases). The germline gives CDR1 WNHNN, CDR2 SYGVQD (reference sequence). V lost 7 bases to trimming and J lost 0 bases, with 10 bases between them. The CDR3 covers 13 residues.

This clonotype was seen ten or more times. The chain combines TRBV27 with TRBJ2-3; tentative D call: TRBD2 (7 bases). The CDR3 contains 17 residues. Germline V gives CDR1 MNHEY, CDR2 SMNVEV (reference sequence). V was shortened by 8 bases and J by 1 base, with 22 bases between the two germline ends. The CDR3, as DNA: TGTGCCAGCGGATCCGCCCGGGGGGCGCATCGCACAGATACGCAGTATTTT. Translated: CASGSARGAHRTDTQYF.

On this clonotype itself: This CDR3 is missing its conserved last phenylalanine or tryptophan, likely due to a read error. The chain couples TRBV5-1 to TRBJ2-7, with TRBD2 matching 10 bases. V lost 4 bases, J lost 2 bases, and 6 bases stayed unmatched. The CDR3 spans 15 residues. Per germline, CDR1 SGHRS and CDR2 YFSETQ. CDR3 in DNA: TGCGCCAGCAGCCCAAGGACTAGCGGCACCTACGAGCAGTACTCC. Translation gives CASSPRTSGTYEQYS.

This clonotype was seen ten or more times. This chain links TRBV28 with TRBJ2-7; D uncertain. The V gene's germline CDR1 is MDHEN and CDR2 SYDVKM. The CDR3 covers 16 residues. V dropped 5 bases and J dropped 3 bases, with 20 bases sitting between them. CDR3 region: CASSPPSRVSSYEQYF. The CDR3 nucleotides read TGTGCCAGCAGTCCTCCGTCAAGGGTCAGTAGCTACGAGCAGTACTTC.

The chain employs TRBV4-2 and TRBJ2-2; 9 nucleotides align to TRBD2. The germline V gene has CDR1 LGHNA and CDR2 YNFKEQ. The CDR3 loop spans 19 amino acids. The J segment lost 2 bases and the V segment lost 0 bases, leaving 10 bases of the junction unmatched. The CDR3 protein is CASSQDGRLAERNTGELFF. The DNA for the CDR3 is TGTGCCAGCAGCCAAGATGGGAGACTAGCGGAGAGAAACACCGGGGAGCTGTTTTTT.

At least ten counts were recorded for this clonotype. The V call is TRBV7-6, the J call TRBJ2-1; D might be TRBD2 (6 bases). Germline CDR1 is SGHVS and CDR2 is FNYEAQ. Trimming pared 4 bases from V and 2 bases from J, leaving 12 bases between. The CDR3 length is 15 residues. The CDR3 nucleotides read TGTGCCAGCAGCTCAGGCCCGGGGGCCTACAATGAGCAGTTCTTC. This encodes CASSSGPGAYNEQFF.

Note on this clonotype: A much larger clone sits a single nucleotide away, making a read error possible. This sequence joins TRBV4-1 and TRBJ2-1; 9 positions match TRBD2. The germline V gene encodes CDR1 MGHRA and CDR2 YSYEKL. V dropped 4 bases and J dropped 9; count of bases not matched to a gene: 10. The CDR3 spans 15 residues. The CDR3 sequence is CASSRGLARDFEQFF. CDR3 nucleotides: TGCGCCAGCAGCCGAGGACTAGCGAGGGACTTTGAGCAGTTCTTC.